The 2 T cell receptor beta chains presented below share a single source sample, sequenced in a study of identical twins. TCRdb re-derived calls from the 5' RACE reads in MiXCR, one entry per CDR3 protein. This sample carries fewer than 500,000 distinct CDR3 sequences, roughly 26% of them seen once, and the ten largest clones take roughly 2.8%. These data also featured in a second study, about T cells expressing NK-cell markers.

Sequencing input: CD4+ T cells sorted from blood. These receptors all come from a woman younger than 30 in good health.

The chain joins TRBV12-3 or TRBV12-4 to TRBJ1-1; D not certain. This CDR3 contains 13 residues. V dropped 1 base and J dropped 7 bases, with 10 bases sitting between them. The CDR3 loop is CASSLGRIGEAFF. The CDR3 coding sequence is TGTGCCAGCAGTTTAGGGAGGATCGGTGAAGCTTTCTTT.

In its sample, this clonotype was seen a few times. This chain connects TRBV5-1 to TRBJ2-7, with no clear D. Germline V CDR1 and CDR2: SGHRS, YFSETQ. The CDR3 loop spans 15 amino acids. V lost 0 bases and J lost 2, with 12 bases in between. Here the CDR3 DNA reads TGCGCCAGCAGCTTGGCCGGTCAGGTGACCTACGAGCAGTACTTC. This codes for CASSLAGQVTYEQYF.